This entry lists 3 T cell receptor beta chains sequenced from one sample in a study of memory CD4+ T cells and cytomegalovirus serostatus. The table came from immunoSEQ multiplex PCR; TCRdb's copy has only in-frame clones and leaves some out. The sample holds 50,000 to 75,000 clones, around 83% seen once. Single viable CD3+CD4+CD8-CD45RO+ cells were sorted as the memory CD4+ T cells. The specimen sequenced was memory CD4+ T cells from blood. These receptors were collected from an adult in good health and CMV-seronegative.

This clone was counted only a few times. The chain employs TRBV6-5 and TRBJ2-7; 8 bases agree with TRBD1. The length of the CDR3 is 13 residues. Germline-derived CDR1 and CDR2 are MNHEY and SVGAGI. The J segment lost 4 bases and the V segment lost 6 bases, leaving 5 bases of the junction unmatched. The CDR3 loop reads CASRGTGRYEQYF. As DNA, the CDR3 is TGTGCCAGCAGAGGGACAGGAAGGTACGAGCAGTACTTC.

V gene TRBV5-3 combines with J gene TRBJ1-5; maybe TRBD1 (5 bases). TRBV5-3 is an ORF; its function is uncertain. Trimming cost V 2 bases and J 3 bases, with 21 bases left between them. The CDR3 extends over 18 amino acids. CDR3: CARSFSREQDPNNQPQHF. In nucleotides, the CDR3 is TGTGCCAGAAGCTTTTCCCGGGAACAGGACCCCAACAATCAGCCCCAGCATTTT.

The chain is built from TRBV5-8 and TRBJ1-5; the D is unclear. V lost 0 bases and J 0 bases, leaving 10 bases between the germline ends. The CDR3 sequence is 16 residues long. Germline V CDR1 and CDR2: SGHTS, YDEGEE. As DNA, the CDR3 is TGTGCCAGCAGCTTGGAAGGTCTGCTTAGCAATCAGCCCCAGCATTTT. As protein: CASSLEGLLSNQPQHF.